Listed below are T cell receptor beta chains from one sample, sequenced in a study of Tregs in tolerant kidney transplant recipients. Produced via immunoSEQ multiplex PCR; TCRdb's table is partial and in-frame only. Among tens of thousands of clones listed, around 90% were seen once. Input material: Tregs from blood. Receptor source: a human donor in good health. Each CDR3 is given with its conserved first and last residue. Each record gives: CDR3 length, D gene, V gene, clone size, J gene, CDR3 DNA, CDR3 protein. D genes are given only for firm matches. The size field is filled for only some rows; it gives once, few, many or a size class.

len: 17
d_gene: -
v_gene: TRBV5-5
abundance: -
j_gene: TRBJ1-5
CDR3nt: TGTGCCAGCAGCTTGTCCCCCACAACCTATAGCAATCAGCCCCAGCATTTT
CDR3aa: CASSLSPTTYSNQPQHF

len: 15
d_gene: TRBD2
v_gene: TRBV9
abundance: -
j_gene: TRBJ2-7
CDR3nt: TGTGCCAGCAGCGAGACTAGCGGGAGAAGCAACGAGCAGTACTTC
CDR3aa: CASSETSGRSNEQYF

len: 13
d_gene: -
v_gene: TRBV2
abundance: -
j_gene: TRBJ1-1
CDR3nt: TGTGCCAGCAGAAGGGGGGTGAACACTGAAGCTTTCTTT
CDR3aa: CASRRGVNTEAFF

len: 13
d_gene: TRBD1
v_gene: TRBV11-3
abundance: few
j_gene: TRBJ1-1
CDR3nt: TGTGCCAGCAGCTACAGGGGAGGTACTGAAGCTTTCTTT
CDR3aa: CASSYRGGTEAFF

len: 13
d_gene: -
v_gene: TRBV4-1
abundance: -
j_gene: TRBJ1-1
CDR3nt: TGCGCCAGCAGCCTCCGGGAGGTTGCTGAAGCTTTCTTT
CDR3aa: CASSLREVAEAFF

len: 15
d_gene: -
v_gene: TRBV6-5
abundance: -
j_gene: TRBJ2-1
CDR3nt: TGTGCCAGCAGAGCCCGGAGGAACTGGGGAAATGAGCAGTTCTTC
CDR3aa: CASRARRNWGNEQFF

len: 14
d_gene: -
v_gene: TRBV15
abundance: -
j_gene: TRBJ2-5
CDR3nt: TGTGCCACCAGCAGCCCACAGGGTTGGGAGACCCAGTACTTC
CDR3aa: CATSSPQGWETQYF

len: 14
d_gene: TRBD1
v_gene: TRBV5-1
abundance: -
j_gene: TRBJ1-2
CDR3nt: TGCGCCAGCACTTCAGGACAGGGCTCCTATGGCTACACCTTC
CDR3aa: CASTSGQGSYGYTF

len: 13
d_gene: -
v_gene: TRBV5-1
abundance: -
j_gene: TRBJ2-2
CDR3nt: TGCGCCAGCAGCTTGGGAGGAACCGGGGAGCTGTTTTTT
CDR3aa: CASSLGGTGELFF

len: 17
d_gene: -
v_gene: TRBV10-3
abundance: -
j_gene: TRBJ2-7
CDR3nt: TGTGCCATCAGCAATGTGTTCCCGGGATCCTACTCCTACGAGCAGTACTTC
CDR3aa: CAISNVFPGSYSYEQYF

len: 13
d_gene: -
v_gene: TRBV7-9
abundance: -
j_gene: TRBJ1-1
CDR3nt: TGTGCCAGCAGCCGCACAGATACCACTGAAGCTTTCTTT
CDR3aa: CASSRTDTTEAFF

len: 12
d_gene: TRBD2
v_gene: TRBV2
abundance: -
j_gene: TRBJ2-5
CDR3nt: TGTGCCAGCGCGGGGCGGGAGGGGACCCAGTACTTC
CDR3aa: CASAGREGTQYF

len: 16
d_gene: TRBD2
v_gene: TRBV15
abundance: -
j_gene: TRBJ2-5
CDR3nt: TGTGCCACCAGCAGGACCGCGGGGGGCCGGACGAAGACCCAGTACTTC
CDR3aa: CATSRTAGGRTKTQYF

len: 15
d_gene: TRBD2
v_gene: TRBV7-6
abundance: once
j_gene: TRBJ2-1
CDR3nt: TGTGCCAGCAGCTTGGGACTAGGAACCTACAATGAGCAGTTCTTC
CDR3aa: CASSLGLGTYNEQFF